The 9 T cell receptor beta chains below all came from one sample that was sequenced in a study of T-cell reconstitution after alpha-beta-depleted transplantation in children. The library targeted TCRbeta and was prepared with unique molecular identifiers. TCRdb processed the PCR reads anew with MiXCR; each CDR3 protein has one entry. The sample has fewer than 550,000 distinct CDR3 sequences, roughly 16% seen once. Specimen: PBMCs, mostly from graft donor cells, collected 360 days after TCRalphabeta/CD19-depleted stem cell transplant. The receptors come from a boy under three years old who had a stem cell transplant for Wiskott-Aldrich syndrome, so the T cells may come from the graft donor.

The V call is TRBV20-1, the J call TRBJ1-1, with D possibly TRBD1 on 5 matching bases. Per the germline V gene, CDR1 is DFQATT and CDR2 is SNEGSKA (reference sequence). The V end was cut by 2 bases, the J end by 2 bases, with 9 bases between. The CDR3 length is 13 residues. In DNA form, the CDR3 reads TGCAGTGCTAGACCTCAGGGTAACACTGAAGCTTTCTTT. Protein product: CSARPQGNTEAFF.

This clonotype was seen a few times. The chain employs TRBV10-3 and TRBJ1-1; 8 bases map to TRBD1. The CDR3 is made up of 15 amino acids. Germline trimming cut 5 bases from V and 0 bases from J; bases unmatched to any gene: 5. Germline loops: CDR1 ENHRY, CDR2 SYGVKD. In nucleotides, the CDR3 is TGTGCCATCAGTAGACAGGGGAACTTGAACACTGAAGCTTTCTTT. Its protein is CAISRQGNLNTEAFF.

The chain combines TRBV4-1 with TRBJ2-1; 12 bases are a match to TRBD1. CDR3 size: 23 residues. V shed 1 base, J shed 11 bases, and the junction held 30 bases outside the gene matches. Germline values: CDR1 MGHRA, CDR2 YSYEKL. CDR3 bases: TGCGCCAGCAGCCAAGTCAGGGGACAGGGGGCCCCCTCAACTAGCGGGAATACCAGAAAGCAGTTCTTC. Residues: CASSQVRGQGAPSTSGNTRKQFF.

There are a few counts of this clonotype. The gene calls are TRBV6-6 and TRBJ2-3; a possible D gene is TRBD2 (5 bases). The ends were cut back, 8 bases at V and 1 base at J, with 7 bases in the middle. CDR1 is MNHNY, CDR2 SVGAGI, per germline (reference sequence). This CDR3 has 12 residues. CDR3 DNA sequence: TGTGCCAGCCTTAGCGGCACAGATACGCAGTATTTT. The encoded protein is CASLSGTDTQYF.

A few counts support this clonotype. A read error may produce the germline difference seen at one junction end. The chain has TRBV2 and TRBJ2-5; 12 bases are shared with TRBD2. Germline CDR1 is SNHLY and CDR2 is FYNNEI. This CDR3 is 15 amino acids long. The CDR3 protein is CASSGPSGGAEDENF. CDR3 bases: TGTGCCAGCAGTGGACCTAGCGGGGGGGCCGAAGATGAGAACTTC.

As DNA, the CDR3 is TGTGCCAGCAGTGGGATTAGGATGTATGGCTACACCTTC. Protein: CASSGIRMYGYTF. The chain joins TRBV12-3 or TRBV12-4 to TRBJ1-2; no clear D. V was pared by 5 bases and J by 5 bases, with 12 bases between. The CDR3 has 13 residues.

This chain connects TRBV14 to TRBJ2-3; 9 bases align to TRBD1. The V and J ends lost 4 bases and 2 bases, in that order; junction bases with no gene match: 13. CDR3 length: 18 residues. Germline assignment: CDR1 SGHDN and CDR2 FVKESK. CDR3 nucleotides: TGTGCCAGCAGCCCCCCCCTAGACAGGGGGTCGTTCACAGATACGCAGTATTTT. Translating gives CASSPPLDRGSFTDTQYF.

The chain recombines TRBV10-1 with TRBJ2-4; 8 bases are a match to TRBD2. Germline assignment: CDR1 WNHNN and CDR2 SYGVQD (reference sequence). V lost 0 bases and J lost 9; bases outside the gene matches: 1. This CDR3 region has 13 residues. The CDR3 sequence: CASSESGLGIQYF. CDR3 sequence (DNA): TGCGCCAGCAGTGAGTCGGGACTAGGCATTCAGTACTTC.

This clonotype was seen at least ten times. The chain joins TRBV27 to TRBJ1-1; the D gene is possibly TRBD1 (5 bases). The CDR3 has 14 amino acids. Germline V gives CDR1 MNHEY, CDR2 SMNVEV (reference sequence). Trimming cost V 4 bases and J 7 bases, with 16 bases left between them. CDR3: CASSYRQTGGEAFF. In nucleotides, the CDR3 is TGTGCCAGCAGTTATCGACAGACCGGCGGTGAAGCTTTCTTT.